Below, 7 T cell receptor beta chains from the same sample are listed, as sequenced in a study of blood T cell repertoires in COVID-19. Generated by immunoSEQ multiplex PCR, the TCRdb table keeps only in-frame clones and is missing some. The repertoire consists of 250,000 to 300,000 clones, with around 91% occurring once and the leading ten covering about 12%. Specimen: peripheral blood. These receptor sequences come from a woman between 55 and 75 years old with acute or convalescent COVID-19.

The rearrangement uses TRBV29-1 and TRBJ1-2, with TRBD1 matching 8 bases. V lost 4 bases to trimming and J lost 2 bases; unmatched junction nucleotides: 0. The CDR3 contains 12 residues. Germline V CDR1 and CDR2: SQVTM, ANQGSEA. CDR3 coding DNA: TGCAGCGTTGGACAGGGGAACTATGGCTACACCTTC. It specifies CSVGQGNYGYTF.

V gene TRBV5-6 combines with J gene TRBJ1-1; TRBD1 is a possible D gene (6 bases). Germline-derived CDR1 and CDR2 are SGHDT and YYEEEE. V shed 5 bases and J shed 3 bases, with 11 bases lying between them. CDR3 length equals 13 residues. CDR3 sequence (DNA): TGTGCCAGCAGTATTACAGGGTACACTGAAGCTTTCTTT. It yields the protein CASSITGYTEAFF.

The V gene is TRBV7-6, the J gene TRBJ2-3, with D perhaps TRBD2 (5 bases). CDR1 and CDR2 (germline): SGHVS, FNYEAQ. The CDR3 consists of 13 residues. Trimming left V 5 bases short and J 6 bases short, with 12 bases between. Here the CDR3 reads CASSPGRGDTQYF. The CDR3 bases are TGTGCCAGCAGCCCCGGACGAGGGGATACGCAGTATTTT.

This clone was detected only once. The chain carries TRBV7-8 and TRBJ2-7; D may be TRBD1 (6 bases). The V gene's germline CDR1 is SGHVS and CDR2 FQNEAQ. V was shortened by 5 bases and J by 3 bases, with 14 bases between the two germline ends. The CDR3 has 14 amino acids. The CDR3 sequence is CASSEGHLLYEQYF. In nucleotides, the CDR3 is TGTGCCAGCAGCGAGGGACATCTCCTCTACGAGCAGTACTTC.

The table lists this clone with a few counts. The rearrangement links TRBV6-6 to TRBJ2-1; 8 bases line up with TRBD2. Germline-derived CDR1 and CDR2 are MNHNY and SVGAGI (reference sequence). CDR3 length: 15 amino acids. Unmatched junction bases numbered 8, after V lost 5 bases and J lost 5 bases. CDR3 in amino acids: CASSGSGDPNNEQFF. The CDR3 region has the DNA TGTGCCAGCAGTGGTAGCGGGGACCCCAACAATGAGCAGTTCTTC.

The chain couples TRBV9 to TRBJ2-7; D is possibly TRBD1 (6 bases). Germline V gene lookup returns CDR1 SGDLS and CDR2 YYNGEE. This CDR3 has 13 residues. Trimming stripped 2 bases from V and 5 bases from J, with 11 bases between. CDR3 residues: CASSVGARDEQYF. CDR3 DNA: TGTGCCAGCAGCGTGGGGGCGCGCGACGAGCAGTACTTC.

V is TRBV28 and J is TRBJ2-7; 8 bases match TRBD2. This CDR3 is 16 amino acids long. Per germline, CDR1 MDHEN and CDR2 SYDVKM. V trimming: 10 bases; J trimming: 5 bases; junction bases outside the gene matches: 19. The CDR3 DNA reads as TGTGCCAACAATGGACGGACCAGCGGGAGAACCCACGAGCAGTACTTC. Amino acids: CANNGRTSGRTHEQYF.